Shown below are 21 T cell receptor beta chains from a single sample sequenced in a study of T cell changes during pregnancy in multiple sclerosis. The protocol was immunoSEQ multiplex PCR, while the TCRdb copy is restricted to in-frame clones and leaves out a portion. The sample contains over 25,000 clones, roughly 90% of which appear only once. The source was CD4+ T cells from peripheral blood mononuclear cells, collected in the second trimester of pregnancy. These receptor sequences come from a female donor in good health, enrolled as a control in a pregnancy study.

DNA for the CDR3: TGTGCCAGCAGCTCCGGGACAGGGGGCGAGCAGTACTTC. Its translation: CASSSGTGGEQYF. This sequence joins TRBV7-2 and TRBJ2-7; the match to TRBD1 covers 11 bases. V trimming: 4 bases; J trimming: 6 bases; junction bases outside the gene matches: 2. Germline CDR1 is SGHTA and CDR2 is FQGNSA. CDR3 size: 13 residues.

The chain uses TRBV30 and TRBJ1-5; TRBD1 matches at 9 bases. V shed 5 bases and J 4 bases; nucleotides not matched to a gene: 3. Germline CDR1 reads GTSNPN; CDR2 reads SVGIG (reference sequence). CDR3 length equals 13 residues. This CDR3 reads CAWGTGLNQPQHF. The DNA of the CDR3 is TGTGCCTGGGGGACAGGGTTAAATCAGCCCCAGCATTTT.

This chain uses TRBV4-3 with TRBJ1-2; D gene ambiguous. The CDR3 is 15 residues long. Germline V lookup: CDR1 LGHNA, CDR2 YSLEER. V dropped 1 base and J dropped 4 bases, with 13 bases sitting between them. CDR3 nucleotide sequence: TGCGCCAGCAGCCAAGGGGCAGCAGCCCTCTATGGCTACACCTTC. Amino acid sequence: CASSQGAAALYGYTF.

J is TRBJ1-5 and V is TRBV7-2; 9 bases fit TRBD1. CDR1 is SGHTA and CDR2 is FQGNSA in the germline V gene. The CDR3 has 18 amino acids. V shed 4 bases, J shed 3 bases, and the junction held 13 bases outside the gene matches. In DNA form, the CDR3 reads TGTGCCAGCAGCTCAACCTCCGGGACAGGGTCCCTCAATCAGCCCCAGCATTTT. It encodes CASSSTSGTGSLNQPQHF.

V gene TRBV5-4 combines with J gene TRBJ1-6; 8 bases fit TRBD1. The germline gives CDR1 SGHNT, CDR2 YYREEE (reference sequence). Trimming at V came to 4 bases and at J to 10 bases, leaving 13 bases not matched to a gene. The CDR3 length is 16 residues. The CDR3: CASSGGGQGNKSPLHF. In DNA, the CDR3 is TGTGCCAGCAGCGGGGGTGGACAGGGAAACAAGTCACCCCTCCACTTT.

This chain uses TRBV10-3 with TRBJ2-3; a possible D gene is TRBD1 (6 bases). This CDR3 contains 13 residues. Germline CDR1 ENHRY, CDR2 SYGVKD. Trimming stripped 8 bases from V and 5 bases from J, with 14 bases between. The CDR3 region has the DNA TGTGCCATCGCCAGAGGGGGTGAAGATACGCAGTATTTT. This sequence encodes CAIARGGEDTQYF.

J is TRBJ1-1 and V is TRBV6-5; TRBD1 matches 7 bases. Germline lookup yields CDR1 MNHEY and CDR2 SVGAGI. Unmatched junction bases numbered 3, after V lost 4 bases and J lost 4 bases. The CDR3 sequence is 13 residues long. The DNA of the CDR3 is TGTGCCAGCAGTTCCGCAGGGGGCACTGAAGCTTTCTTT. Amino acids: CASSSAGGTEAFF.

This clone was recorded once. The J gene is TRBJ1-5, the V gene TRBV2; a weak D match, TRBD1 (5 bases). Trimming stripped 6 bases from V and 3 bases from J, with 15 bases between. The CDR3 is 15 amino acids. Germline CDR1 and CDR2: SNHLY and FYNNEI. CDR3 protein: CASSQGSVDNQPQHF. The DNA for the CDR3 is TGTGCCAGCAGCCAGGGAAGTGTGGACAATCAGCCCCAGCATTTT.

The J gene is TRBJ2-3, the V gene TRBV27; TRBD2 aligns across 10 bases. The CDR3 is 14 amino acids. With V trimmed by 5 bases and J by 6 bases, 5 bases remained unmatched. In germline, CDR1 is MNHEY, CDR2 SMNVEV (reference sequence). The CDR3 protein is CASSSGRAGDTQYF. The CDR3 DNA follows: TGTGCCAGCAGTAGCGGGAGGGCCGGGGATACGCAGTATTTT.

V usage is TRBV11-2 and J usage is TRBJ2-3, with D perhaps matching TRBD2 (5 bases). V shed 4 bases and J shed 0 bases, with 11 bases lying between them. Germline values: CDR1 SGHAT, CDR2 FQNNGV. This CDR3 is built from 15 residues. This CDR3 reads CASSSSSPSTDTQYF. CDR3 sequence (DNA): TGTGCCAGCAGCTCCTCTAGCCCCAGCACAGATACGCAGTATTTT.

This clone has just a few counts. V is TRBV11-1 and J is TRBJ2-1; weak D call: TRBD2 (6 bases). Germline assignment: CDR1 SGHAT and CDR2 FQDESV (reference sequence). The CDR3 runs to 16 residues. The germline V and J ends were trimmed by 2 bases and 0 bases, with 11 bases remaining between them. CDR3 residues: CASSLIGTLSYNEQFF. The CDR3 coding sequence is TGTGCCAGCAGCTTAATTGGGACTCTCTCCTACAATGAGCAGTTCTTC.

The CDR3 DNA sequence: TGTGCCAGCAGCCCGAGGGGGACAGGGGGCTCTAACTATGGCTACACCTTC. This gives the protein CASSPRGTGGSNYGYTF. The chain is built from TRBV5-4 and TRBJ1-2; 12 nucleotides align to TRBD1. V shed 4 bases, J shed 0 bases, and the junction held 7 bases outside the gene matches. This CDR3 spans 17 amino acids. CDR1 SGHNT and CDR2 YYREEE come from the germline V gene (reference sequence).

The J gene is TRBJ2-1, the V gene TRBV6-5, with TRBD2 identical over 11 bases. This CDR3 contains 15 residues. Trimming at V came to 6 bases and at J to 2 bases, leaving 3 bases not matched to a gene. CDR1 is MNHEY, CDR2 SVGAGI, per germline. The CDR3: CASSPSGRTYNEQFF. CDR3 DNA sequence: TGTGCCAGCAGCCCTAGCGGGAGGACCTACAATGAGCAGTTCTTC.

This chain connects TRBV11-2 to TRBJ2-5, with 8 bases lining up with TRBD2. CDR3 length: 15 amino acids. Germline trimming cut 5 bases from V and 2 bases from J; bases unmatched to any gene: 7. Germline values: CDR1 SGHAT, CDR2 FQNNGV. DNA of the CDR3: TGTGCCAGCAGCCGCCTACTAGCGGATCAAGAGACCCAGTACTTC. This encodes CASSRLLADQETQYF.

The chain uses TRBV29-1 and TRBJ1-2; TRBD1 aligns across 7 bases. Trimming cost V 6 bases and J 7 bases; bases outside gene matches: 14. This CDR3 has 14 residues. The germline V gene encodes CDR1 SQVTM and CDR2 ANQGSEA. CDR3 bases: TGCAGCGTACTAACAGGGGAGTGGGAGAGTGGCTACACCTTC. Translation gives CSVLTGEWESGYTF.

V is TRBV11-3 and J is TRBJ2-7; D gene uncertain. V gave up 0 bases and J gave up 3 bases, with 9 bases separating them. Germline V gene lookup returns CDR1 SGHNT and CDR2 YENEEA. The CDR3 runs 14 residues. CDR3: CASSLDLGDYEQYF. The DNA of the CDR3 is TGTGCCAGCAGCTTAGATCTGGGCGACTACGAGCAGTACTTC.

This clone has more than one count but fewer than ten. In DNA form, the CDR3 reads TGTGCCAGCAAACACAGAAGCACTGAAGCTTTCTTT. Protein sequence: CASKHRSTEAFF. The chain has TRBV21-1 and TRBJ1-1; the D call of TRBD1 is as the table states it, not checked on the DNA. TRBV21-1 is a documented pseudogene. The CDR3 runs to 12 residues.

This chain connects TRBV5-1 to TRBJ1-1; 8 nucleotides agree with TRBD1. The CDR3 runs to 14 residues. The V segment lost 3 bases and the J segment 3 bases; nucleotides outside the gene matches: 4. Germline V gene lookup returns CDR1 SGHRS and CDR2 YFSETQ. The CDR3 is CASSSGTGHTEAFF. The CDR3 DNA reads as TGCGCCAGCAGCTCCGGGACAGGCCACACTGAAGCTTTCTTT.

The chain carries TRBV7-2 and TRBJ2-7, with 10 nucleotides matching TRBD2. Germline V gene sequence: CDR1 SGHTA, CDR2 FQGNSA. The CDR3 has 16 amino acids. With V trimmed by 4 bases and J by 4 bases, 10 bases remained unmatched. The CDR3 DNA sequence: TGTGCCAGCAGCTCCCTCGGGAGCGGGAGGGGTTACGAGCAGTACTTC. Translated, it gives CASSSLGSGRGYEQYF. The whole variable domain, remainder taken from reference TRBV7-2 and TRBJ2-7, is GAGVSQSPSNKVTEKGKDVELRCDPISGHTALYWYRQSLGQGLEFLIYFQGNSAPDKSGLPSDRFSAERTGGSVSTLTIQRTQQEDSAVYLCASSSLGSGRGYEQYFGPGTRLTVT.

This rearrangement joins TRBV19 to TRBJ1-6, with no clear D. The germline CDR1 and CDR2 sequences are LNHDA and SQIVND (reference sequence). The CDR3 runs to 12 residues. Deletions cut 6 bases from V and 7 bases from J, with 7 bases between. CDR3 DNA: TGTGCCAGTAGCCCGGGGAATTCACCCCTCCACTTT. Amino acids: CASSPGNSPLHF. Complete variable domain (other parts from reference TRBV19 and TRBJ1-6): DGGITQSPKYLFRKEGQNVTLSCEQNLNHDAMYWYRQDPGQGLRLIYYSQIVNDFQKGDIAEGYSVSREKKESFPLTVTSAQKNPTAFYLCASSPGNSPLHFGNGTRLTVT.

This rearrangement joins TRBV7-2 to TRBJ2-2, with 9 bases identical to TRBD2. The germline gives CDR1 SGHTA, CDR2 FQGNSA. The CDR3 totals 15 residues. After removal of 7 bases from V and 7 bases from J, the junction contained 10 bases not matched to a gene. CDR3 amino acids: CASKGRGGRGGELFF. The CDR3 bases are TGTGCCAGCAAGGGGCGGGGGGGCCGTGGCGGGGAGCTGTTTTTT. The full variable domain, with the rest looked up from reference TRBV7-2 and TRBJ2-2, is GAGVSQSPSNKVTEKGKDVELRCDPISGHTALYWYRQSLGQGLEFLIYFQGNSAPDKSGLPSDRFSAERTGGSVSTLTIQRTQQEDSAVYLCASKGRGGRGGELFFGEGSRLTVL.